Below, 30 T cell receptor beta chains from the same sample are listed, as sequenced in a study of T cells after yellow fever vaccination (dated by TCRdb to between 2017 and 2020). The method was 5' RACE. Sequencing was carried out with an Illumina HiSeq 2500. TCRdb reprocessing: public reads trimmed at Q25 with fastp, clones called with MiXCR, in-frame beta chains kept. Every entry covers one CDR3 protein and lists the most common genes and DNA from its rows. The sample table holds a few hundred thousand distinct CDR3 sequences, of which 17% were seen once. Of the sample, around 15% is held by the ten largest clones. What this sample's treatment or condition label stands for: live attenuated yellow fever vaccine strain. The specimen comprised PBMCs, sampled about 5 days after the first yellow fever vaccination. All receptors come from a young man who received the YFV17D yellow fever vaccine.

This clonotype was detected only a few times. This chain connects TRBV7-2 to TRBJ2-5, with D uncertain. The CDR3 consists of 16 residues. Trimming removed 2 bases at V and 2 bases at J, with 15 bases between. From germline, CDR1 is SGHTA and CDR2 FQGNSA. The CDR3 DNA reads as TGTGCCAGCAGCTTATTAGGGCAAGCTGGACAAGAGACCCAGTACTTC. Translation: CASSLLGQAGQETQYF.

This clonotype was observed a few times. The V gene is TRBV11-3, the J gene TRBJ2-1, with D perhaps given as TRBD1 or TRBD2 (6 bases each). This CDR3 is 13 amino acids long. Trimming pared 1 base from V and 8 bases from J, leaving 9 bases between. Germline CDR1 and CDR2: SGHNT and YENEEA. CDR3: CASSLVGGHEQFF. Written as DNA, the CDR3 is TGTGCCAGCAGCTTAGTCGGGGGCCATGAGCAGTTCTTC.

This chain connects TRBV19 to TRBJ1-1, with TRBD1 matching 10 bases. The CDR3 extends over 12 amino acids. CDR1 is LNHDA, CDR2 SQIVND, per germline (reference sequence). The V segment lost 5 bases and the J segment 11 bases; nucleotides outside the gene matches: 5. CDR3 region: CASSPDRGDAFF. As DNA, the CDR3 is TGTGCCAGTAGTCCGGACAGGGGGGACGCTTTCTTT.

This clonotype has more than one count but fewer than ten. The chain is built from TRBV2 and TRBJ2-5, with D hard to call. Trimming left V 4 bases short and J 2 bases short, with 8 bases between. CDR3 length: 13 amino acids. Germline V gene lookup returns CDR1 SNHLY and CDR2 FYNNEI. CDR3 coding DNA: TGTGCCAGCAGTGGTAGCAAGCAAGAGACCCAGTACTTC. This encodes CASSGSKQETQYF.

The genes are TRBV20-1 and TRBJ2-3, with TRBD2 matching 7 bases. The J segment lost 5 bases and the V segment lost 6 bases, leaving 11 bases of the junction unmatched. Per germline, CDR1 DFQATT and CDR2 SNEGSKA (reference sequence). This CDR3 is 14 amino acids long. Here the CDR3 reads CSATGEGPVDTQYF. CDR3 nucleotides: TGCAGTGCCACCGGGGAGGGCCCGGTAGATACGCAGTATTTT.

V is TRBV6-4 and J is TRBJ2-3; unclear D gene. Trimming removed 3 bases from V and 0 bases from J, with 7 bases in between. The CDR3 totals 14 residues. CDR1 is MRHNA and CDR2 is SNTAGT in the germline V gene. The CDR3 coding sequence is TGTGCCAGCAGTGAAAGCCCCAGCACAGATACGCAGTATTTT. Translation gives CASSESPSTDTQYF.

This clonotype appeared many times. The rearrangement uses TRBV7-9 and TRBJ2-3; D uncertain. Looked up from germline, CDR1 is SEHNR and CDR2 is FQNEAQ (reference sequence). The V end was cut by 3 bases, the J end by 2 bases, with 9 bases between. CDR3 size: 14 residues. CDR3 nucleotides: TGTGCCAGCAGCTTTGGCCAGTACACAGATACGCAGTATTTT. It specifies CASSFGQYTDTQYF.

This chain uses TRBV6-2 or TRBV6-3 with TRBJ2-5; either TRBD1 or TRBD2 may supply D (5 bases each). The CDR3 is 15 amino acids. The germline V gene encodes CDR1 MNHEY and CDR2 SVGEGT. V dropped 7 bases and J dropped 0 bases, with 15 bases sitting between them. The CDR3 loop reads CASNWGPIDQETQYF. For the CDR3, the DNA is TGTGCCAGCAACTGGGGACCTATCGACCAAGAGACCCAGTACTTC.

This clonotype was seen only a few times. The rearrangement links TRBV29-1 to TRBJ2-3; 7 nucleotides align to TRBD1. Germline assignment: CDR1 SQVTM and CDR2 ANQGSEA. V was clipped by 6 bases and J by 3 bases; unmatched bases: 9. This CDR3 is built from 14 residues. CDR3 nucleotides: TGCAGCGTACGAGGGGGCGACGAAACAGATACGCAGTATTTT. Its translation: CSVRGGDETDTQYF.

This chain uses TRBV2 with TRBJ2-7; no firm D call. From germline, CDR1 is SNHLY and CDR2 FYNNEI. Trimming removed 5 bases from V and 9 bases from J, with 20 bases in between. This CDR3 is 14 amino acids long. The CDR3 is CASSSPTPRYRQYV. CDR3 DNA sequence: TGTGCCAGCAGTAGCCCCACCCCTCGCTACAGGCAGTACGTC.

The chain uses TRBV20-1 and TRBJ2-5; perhaps TRBD2 as D (6 bases). This CDR3 is 14 amino acids long. CDR1 DFQATT and CDR2 SNEGSKA come from the germline V gene (reference sequence). Trimming removed 5 bases from V and 2 bases from J, with 15 bases in between. The CDR3, as DNA: TGCAGTGCTCTGACGGGGAGCGGGCAAGAGACCCAGTACTTC. Translated, it gives CSALTGSGQETQYF.

This chain joins TRBV6-1 and TRBJ2-1; D is uncertain. Germline assignment: CDR1 MNHNS and CDR2 SASEGT. Trimming removed 8 bases from V and 5 bases from J, with 19 bases in between. CDR3 size: 15 residues. CDR3 residues: CASSRRRTVDNEQFF. The CDR3 nucleotides are TGTGCCAGCTCCAGAAGAAGGACGGTGGACAATGAGCAGTTCTTC.

This clonotype was found many times. This sequence joins TRBV5-1 and TRBJ1-1, with 7 bases matching TRBD1. Germline V gene data show CDR1 as SGHRS and CDR2 as YFSETQ. With V trimmed by 1 base and J by 4 bases, 4 bases remained unmatched. This CDR3 spans 14 amino acids. The CDR3 protein is CASSLQGGSTEAFF. Written as DNA, the CDR3 is TGCGCCAGCAGCTTGCAGGGGGGCAGCACTGAAGCTTTCTTT. Using reference TRBV5-1 and TRBJ1-1 for the parts outside the CDR3, the full variable domain is KAGVTQTPRYLIKTRGQQVTLSCSPISGHRSVSWYQQTPGQGLQFLFEYFSETQRNKGNFPGRFSGRQFSNSRSEMNVSTLELGDSALYLCASSLQGGSTEAFFGQGTRLTVV.

This clonotype was detected a few times. The chain employs TRBV6-2 or TRBV6-3 and TRBJ2-4; a possible D gene is TRBD1 (5 bases). With 2 bases removed from V and 5 bases from J, the gap between germline ends came to 13 bases. The CDR3 spans 15 residues. CDR1 and CDR2 from the germline V gene are MNHEY and SVGEGT. For the CDR3, the DNA is TGTGCCAGCAGTTACCCCGCAGGGTATGAAAACATTCAGTACTTC. It translates to CASSYPAGYENIQYF.

This clonotype was counted many times. This chain connects TRBV18 to TRBJ2-5, with 10 bases that match TRBD2. V dropped 3 bases and J dropped 1; count of bases not matched to a gene: 17. This CDR3 has 20 residues. From germline, CDR1 is KGHSH and CDR2 LQKENI. Here the CDR3 DNA reads TGTGCCAGCTCACCCCTCTATCGGAGACGTAGCGGGGGGTCCCAAGAGACCCAGTACTTC. Its protein product is CASSPLYRRRSGGSQETQYF.

The CDR3 spells CASSYWQLNQPQHF. The CDR3 DNA reads as TGTGCCAGCAGTTACTGGCAACTCAATCAGCCCCAGCATTTT. This sequence joins TRBV6-2 or TRBV6-3 and TRBJ1-5, with D unclear. The CDR3 contains 14 residues. Germline V gene lookup returns CDR1 MNHEY and CDR2 SVGEGT. The ends were cut back, 1 base at V and 3 bases at J, with 7 bases in the middle.

This clonotype turned up a few times. The gene calls are TRBV6-6 and TRBJ2-5; D ambiguous. V was pared by 1 base and J by 1 base, with 4 bases between. Germline values: CDR1 MNHNY, CDR2 SVGAGI (reference sequence). This CDR3 has 13 residues. The CDR3 sequence is CASSYWSQETQYF. Here the CDR3 DNA reads TGTGCCAGCAGTTACTGGTCCCAAGAGACCCAGTACTTC.

This clonotype was seen a few times. The chain has TRBV5-4 and TRBJ1-2; D perhaps matches TRBD1 (5 bases). CDR3 length: 14 amino acids. Trimming stripped 4 bases from V and 6 bases from J, with 16 bases between. The germline gives CDR1 SGHNT, CDR2 YYREEE (reference sequence). The CDR3 DNA sequence: TGTGCCAGCAGCCTAGTCGGGGGGGAAAATGGCTACACCTTC. As protein: CASSLVGGENGYTF. The full variable domain, its missing parts supplied by reference TRBV5-4 and TRBJ1-2, is ETGVTQSPTHLIKTRGQQVTLRCSSQSGHNTVSWYQQALGQGPQFIFQYYREEENGRGNFPPRFSGLQFPNYSSELNVNALELDDSALYLCASSLVGGENGYTFGSGTRLTVV.

The rearrangement uses TRBV12-3 or TRBV12-4 and TRBJ2-7; maybe TRBD1 (6 bases). Trimming took 6 bases from V and 3 from J, leaving 9 bases between them. There are 12 residues in the CDR3. The CDR3 bases are TGTGCCAGCAGCCCAGGGGTCTACGAGCAGTACTTC. It specifies CASSPGVYEQYF.

This clonotype appeared a few times. The chain uses TRBV4-3 and TRBJ2-2, with 9 bases that match TRBD1. The germline V gene encodes CDR1 LGHNA and CDR2 YSLEER. Losses at the gene ends were 4 bases for V and 6 bases for J; bases not matched to a gene: 9. The CDR3 is 16 residues long. CDR3 protein: CASSRNWDRVSGELFF. The CDR3 DNA sequence: TGCGCCAGCAGCCGCAATTGGGACAGGGTATCCGGGGAGCTGTTTTTT.

This clonotype appeared a single time. The gene calls are TRBV12-3 or TRBV12-4 and TRBJ2-1, with 8 bases matching TRBD2. V lost 2 bases, J lost 15 bases, and 6 bases stayed unmatched. This CDR3 is built from 12 residues. The CDR3 DNA is TGTGCCAGCAGTTTAACCCCCCGGGGGGGGTTCTTC. Translated: CASSLTPRGGFF.

The rearrangement links TRBV12-5 to TRBJ2-1; no clear D. Germline V gene lookup returns CDR1 LGHNT and CDR2 FRNRAP. Trimming stripped 7 bases from V and 4 bases from J, with 20 bases between. The CDR3 covers 16 residues. CDR3 amino acids: CASAPGGSGLYNEQFF. The CDR3 DNA follows: TGTGCTAGTGCCCCCGGCGGCTCCGGCCTTTACAATGAGCAGTTCTTC.

The rearrangement uses TRBV7-2 and TRBJ2-5; D remains unclear. The germline gives CDR1 SGHTA, CDR2 FQGNSA. Trimming left V 4 bases short and J 3 bases short, with 9 bases between. The CDR3 runs to 13 residues. CDR3 DNA: TGTGCCAGCAGCTCCCACGCGGAAGAGACCCAGTACTTC. Translation gives CASSSHAEETQYF.

The chain uses TRBV6-1 and TRBJ2-1, with D possibly being TRBD1 or TRBD2 (6 bases each). Deletions cut 7 bases from V and 10 bases from J, with 17 bases between. Per germline, CDR1 MNHNS and CDR2 SASEGT. This CDR3 contains 13 residues. The chain's CDR3 is CASTLRGAGEQFF. CDR3 in DNA: TGTGCCAGCACTCTTAGGGGGGCCGGAGAGCAGTTCTTC.

J is TRBJ2-7 and V is TRBV27, with D possibly being TRBD2 (5 bases). The CDR3 sequence is 12 residues long. Trimming took 10 bases from V and 2 from J, leaving 12 bases between them. Germline-derived CDR1 and CDR2 are MNHEY and SMNVEV (reference sequence). The CDR3 DNA sequence: TGTGCCACCCAGACGGGAACCTACGAGCAGTACTTC. This sequence encodes CATQTGTYEQYF.

The rearrangement links TRBV19 to TRBJ2-1, with TRBD2 identical over 8 bases. Trimming cost V 0 bases and J 4 bases; bases outside gene matches: 5. There are 16 residues in the CDR3. Germline V gene sequence: CDR1 LNHDA, CDR2 SQIVND (reference sequence). CDR3 nucleotides: TGTGCCAGTAGTATAGATTCCCGCGGGGGGTACAATGAGCAGTTCTTC. Its translation: CASSIDSRGGYNEQFF.

This clonotype was found many times. The CDR3: CASSAMIRDNSPLHF. In nucleotides, the CDR3 is TGTGCCAGCAGCGCCATGATAAGGGACAATTCACCCCTCCACTTT. The chain employs TRBV7-6 and TRBJ1-6, with D perhaps matching TRBD1 (5 bases). CDR1 is SGHVS and CDR2 is FNYEAQ in the germline V gene. Deletions cut 5 bases from V and 7 bases from J, with 15 bases between. The CDR3 is 15 residues long.

This chain links TRBV29-1 with TRBJ2-2; D may be TRBD2 (7 bases). Germline assignment: CDR1 SQVTM and CDR2 ANQGSEA. V was shortened by 1 base and J by 6 bases, with 12 bases between the two germline ends. This CDR3 has 14 residues. The CDR3 DNA reads TGCAGCGTTGAAGTGGGGGAGGGGGCCGGGGAGCTGTTTTTT. Protein product: CSVEVGEGAGELFF.

The chain couples TRBV30 to TRBJ2-3, with 10 nucleotides matching TRBD1. Germline values: CDR1 GTSNPN, CDR2 SVGIG (reference sequence). V was pared by 2 bases and J by 5 bases, with 13 bases of the junction left unmatched. This CDR3 region has 17 residues. The CDR3 reads CAWSPAGQGVRGDTQYF. The DNA of the CDR3 is TGTGCCTGGAGTCCCGCCGGACAGGGGGTCCGAGGAGATACGCAGTATTTT.

This rearrangement joins TRBV6-2 or TRBV6-3 to TRBJ1-2; D unresolved. There are 13 residues in the CDR3. Trimming took off 7 bases at V and 5 bases at J, with 14 bases between the two ends. Germline V CDR1 and CDR2: MNHEY, SVGEGT. The CDR3 sequence: CASTPQVEYGYTF. The CDR3, as DNA: TGTGCCAGCACCCCTCAGGTCGAATATGGCTACACCTTC.